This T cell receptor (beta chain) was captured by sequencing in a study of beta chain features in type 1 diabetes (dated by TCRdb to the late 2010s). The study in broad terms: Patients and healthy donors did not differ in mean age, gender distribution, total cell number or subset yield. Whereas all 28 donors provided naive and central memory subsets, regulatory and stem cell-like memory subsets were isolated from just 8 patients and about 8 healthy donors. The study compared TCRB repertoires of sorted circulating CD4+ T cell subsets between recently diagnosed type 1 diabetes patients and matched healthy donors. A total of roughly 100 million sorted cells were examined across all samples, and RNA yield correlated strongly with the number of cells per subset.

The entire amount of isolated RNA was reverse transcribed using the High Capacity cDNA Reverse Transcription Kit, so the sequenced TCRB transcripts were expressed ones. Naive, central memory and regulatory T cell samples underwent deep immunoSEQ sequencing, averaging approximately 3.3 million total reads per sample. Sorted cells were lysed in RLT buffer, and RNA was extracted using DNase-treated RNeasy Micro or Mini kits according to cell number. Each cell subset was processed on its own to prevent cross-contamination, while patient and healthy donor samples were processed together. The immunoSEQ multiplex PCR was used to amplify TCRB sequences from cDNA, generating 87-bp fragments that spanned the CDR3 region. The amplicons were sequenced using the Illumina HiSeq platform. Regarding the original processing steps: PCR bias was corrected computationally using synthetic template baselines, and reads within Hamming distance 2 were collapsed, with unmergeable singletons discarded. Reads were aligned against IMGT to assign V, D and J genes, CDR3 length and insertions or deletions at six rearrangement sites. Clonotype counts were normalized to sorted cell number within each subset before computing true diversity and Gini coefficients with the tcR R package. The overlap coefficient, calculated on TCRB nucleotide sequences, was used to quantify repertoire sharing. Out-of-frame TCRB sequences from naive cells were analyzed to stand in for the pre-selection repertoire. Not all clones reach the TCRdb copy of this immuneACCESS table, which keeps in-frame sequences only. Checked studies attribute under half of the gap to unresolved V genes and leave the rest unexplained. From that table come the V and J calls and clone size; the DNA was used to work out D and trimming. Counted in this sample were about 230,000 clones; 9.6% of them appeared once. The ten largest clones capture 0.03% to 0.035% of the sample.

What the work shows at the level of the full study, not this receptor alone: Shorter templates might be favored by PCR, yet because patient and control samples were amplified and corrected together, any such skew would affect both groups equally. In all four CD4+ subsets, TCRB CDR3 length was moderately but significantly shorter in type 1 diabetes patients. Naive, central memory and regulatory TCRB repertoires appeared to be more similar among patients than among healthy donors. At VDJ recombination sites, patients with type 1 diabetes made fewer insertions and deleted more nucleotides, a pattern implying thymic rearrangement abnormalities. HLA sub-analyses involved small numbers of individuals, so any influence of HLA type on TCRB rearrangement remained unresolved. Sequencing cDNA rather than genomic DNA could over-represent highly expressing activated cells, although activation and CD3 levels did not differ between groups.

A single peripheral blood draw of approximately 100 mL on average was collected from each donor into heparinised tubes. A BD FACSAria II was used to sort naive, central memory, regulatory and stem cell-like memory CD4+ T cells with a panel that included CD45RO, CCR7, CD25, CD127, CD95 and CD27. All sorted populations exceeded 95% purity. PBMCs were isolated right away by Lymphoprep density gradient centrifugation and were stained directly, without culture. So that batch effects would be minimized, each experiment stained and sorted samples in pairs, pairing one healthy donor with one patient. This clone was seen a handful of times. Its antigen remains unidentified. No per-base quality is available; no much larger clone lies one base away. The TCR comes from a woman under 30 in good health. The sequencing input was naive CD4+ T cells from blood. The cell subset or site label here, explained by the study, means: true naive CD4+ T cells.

The nucleotide sequence reads as follows: TGTGCCAGCAGTAAGGCGGCAAATCAGCCCCAGCATTTT. It is translated as CASSKAANQPQHF. Recombination connected TRBV2 to TRBJ1-5; the D gene cannot be resolved reliably. Looking up the germline V gene yields CDR1 SNHLY and CDR2 FYNNEI. The V end loses 5 bases and the J end loses 4 bases, and a stretch of 9 bases separates them. The CDR3 covers 13 residues, taking in both the cysteine and the phenylalanine. The sequence is cut down to CDR3 DNA, 39 bases in frame from base 1.